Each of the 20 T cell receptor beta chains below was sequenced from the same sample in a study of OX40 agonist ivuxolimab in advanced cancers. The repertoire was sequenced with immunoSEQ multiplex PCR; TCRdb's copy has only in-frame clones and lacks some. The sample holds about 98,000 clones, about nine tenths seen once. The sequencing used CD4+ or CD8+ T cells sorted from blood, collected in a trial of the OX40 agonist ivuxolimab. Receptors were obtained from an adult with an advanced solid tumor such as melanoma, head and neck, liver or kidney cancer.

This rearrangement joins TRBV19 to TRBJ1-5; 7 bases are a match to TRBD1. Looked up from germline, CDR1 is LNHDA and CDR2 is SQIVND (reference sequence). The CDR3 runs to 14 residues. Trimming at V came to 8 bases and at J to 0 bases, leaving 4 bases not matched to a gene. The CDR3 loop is CASATGNSNQPQHF. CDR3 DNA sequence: TGTGCCAGTGCGACAGGGAATAGCAATCAGCCCCAGCATTTT.

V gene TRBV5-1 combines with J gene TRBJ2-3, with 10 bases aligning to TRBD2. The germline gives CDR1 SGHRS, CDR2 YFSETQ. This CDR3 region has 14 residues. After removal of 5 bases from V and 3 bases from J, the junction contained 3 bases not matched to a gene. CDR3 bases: TGCGCCAGCAGGCTAGCGGGAGCGACAGATACGCAGTATTTT. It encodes CASRLAGATDTQYF. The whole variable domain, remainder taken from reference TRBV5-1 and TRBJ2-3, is KAGVTQTPRYLIKTRGQQVTLSCSPISGHRSVSWYQQTPGQGLQFLFEYFSETQRNKGNFPGRFSGRQFSNSRSEMNVSTLELGDSALYLCASRLAGATDTQYFGPGTRLTVL.

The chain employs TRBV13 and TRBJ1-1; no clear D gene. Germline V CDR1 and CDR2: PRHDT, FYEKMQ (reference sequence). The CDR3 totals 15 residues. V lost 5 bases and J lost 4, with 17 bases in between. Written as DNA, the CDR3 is TGTGCCAGCAGCCCAACAACTAAAACGGGCACTGAAGCTTTCTTT. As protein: CASSPTTKTGTEAFF.

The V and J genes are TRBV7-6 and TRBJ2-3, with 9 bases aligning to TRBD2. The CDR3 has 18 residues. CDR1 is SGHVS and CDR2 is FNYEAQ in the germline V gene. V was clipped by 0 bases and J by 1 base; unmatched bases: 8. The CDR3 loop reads CASSLAVIAGVGTDTQYF. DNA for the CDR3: TGTGCCAGCAGCTTAGCGGTTATAGCGGGAGTAGGCACAGATACGCAGTATTTT.

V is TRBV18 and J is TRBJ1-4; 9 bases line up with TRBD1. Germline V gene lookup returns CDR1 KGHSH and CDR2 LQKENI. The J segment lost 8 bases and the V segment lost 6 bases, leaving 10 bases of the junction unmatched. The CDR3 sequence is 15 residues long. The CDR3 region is CASSHRQGEPEKLFF. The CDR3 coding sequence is TGTGCCAGCTCTCACCGACAGGGGGAACCAGAAAAACTGTTTTTT. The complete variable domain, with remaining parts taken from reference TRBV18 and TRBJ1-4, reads NAGVMQNPRHLVRRRGQEARLRCSPMKGHSHVYWYRQLPEEGLKFMVYLQKENIIDESGMPKERFSAEFPKEGPSILRIQQVVRGDSAAYFCASSHRQGEPEKLFFGSGTQLSVL.

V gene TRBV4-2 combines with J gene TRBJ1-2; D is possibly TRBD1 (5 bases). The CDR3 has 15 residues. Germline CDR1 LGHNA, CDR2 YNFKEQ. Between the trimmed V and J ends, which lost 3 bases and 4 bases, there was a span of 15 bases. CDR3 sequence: CASSHLQEVGYGYTF. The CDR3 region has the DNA TGTGCCAGCAGCCATTTACAGGAGGTCGGCTATGGCTACACCTTC.

CDR3 loop: CASSLKGPPLYEQYF. DNA of the CDR3: TGTGCCAGCAGTTTAAAGGGTCCTCCCCTGTACGAGCAGTACTTC. This chain uses TRBV27 with TRBJ2-7; the D is unclear. Trimming took 2 bases from V and 4 from J, leaving 15 bases between them. Germline CDR1 is MNHEY and CDR2 is SMNVEV (reference sequence). CDR3 size: 15 residues.

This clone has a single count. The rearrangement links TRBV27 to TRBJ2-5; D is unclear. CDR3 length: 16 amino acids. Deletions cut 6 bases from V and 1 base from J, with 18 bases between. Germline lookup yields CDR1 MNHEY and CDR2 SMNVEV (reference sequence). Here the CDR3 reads CASSPAFIVIQETQYF. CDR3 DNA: TGTGCCAGCAGCCCAGCATTTATCGTGATCCAAGAGACCCAGTACTTC.

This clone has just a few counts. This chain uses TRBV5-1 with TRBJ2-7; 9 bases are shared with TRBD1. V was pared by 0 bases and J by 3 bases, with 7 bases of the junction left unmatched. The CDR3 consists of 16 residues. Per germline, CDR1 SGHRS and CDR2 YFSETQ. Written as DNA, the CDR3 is TGCGCCAGCAGCTTGGAGCCGGGACAGGGCTTCTACGAGCAGTACTTC. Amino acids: CASSLEPGQGFYEQYF.

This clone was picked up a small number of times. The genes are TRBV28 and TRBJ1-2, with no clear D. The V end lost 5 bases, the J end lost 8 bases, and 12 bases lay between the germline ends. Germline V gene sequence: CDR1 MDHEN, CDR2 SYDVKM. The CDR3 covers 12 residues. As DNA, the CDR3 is TGTGCCAGCAGTGCCCCGTCTCAGGGCTACACCTTC. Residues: CASSAPSQGYTF.

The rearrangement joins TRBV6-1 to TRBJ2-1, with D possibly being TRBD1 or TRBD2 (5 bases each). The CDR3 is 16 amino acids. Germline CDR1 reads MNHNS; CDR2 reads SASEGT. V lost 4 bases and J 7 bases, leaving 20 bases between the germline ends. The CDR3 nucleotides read TGTGCCAGCAGTGCCAAGGCTGGGGGATCGGGGAATGAGCAGTTCTTC. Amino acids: CASSAKAGGSGNEQFF.

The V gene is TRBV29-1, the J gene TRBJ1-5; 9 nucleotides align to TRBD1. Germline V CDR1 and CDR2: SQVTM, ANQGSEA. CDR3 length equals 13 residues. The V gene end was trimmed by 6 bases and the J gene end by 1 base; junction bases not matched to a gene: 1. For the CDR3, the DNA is TGCAGCGTAACAGGGGGCAGCAATCAGCCCCAGCATTTT. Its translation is CSVTGGSNQPQHF.

As DNA, the CDR3 is TGTGCCAGCAGCATTGATCAGTTGGGCACTGAAGCTTTCTTT. This translates into CASSIDQLGTEAFF. The chain is built from TRBV28 and TRBJ1-1; D is unclear. Trimming left V 6 bases short and J 4 bases short, with 15 bases between. Germline CDR1 reads MDHEN; CDR2 reads SYDVKM. The length of the CDR3 is 14 residues.

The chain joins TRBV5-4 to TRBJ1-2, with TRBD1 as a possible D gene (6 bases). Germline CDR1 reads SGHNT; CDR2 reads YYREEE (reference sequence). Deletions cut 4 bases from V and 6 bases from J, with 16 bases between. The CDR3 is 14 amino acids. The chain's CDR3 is CASSPSRGRDGYTF. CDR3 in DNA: TGTGCCAGCAGCCCCTCCAGGGGTAGGGATGGCTACACCTTC.

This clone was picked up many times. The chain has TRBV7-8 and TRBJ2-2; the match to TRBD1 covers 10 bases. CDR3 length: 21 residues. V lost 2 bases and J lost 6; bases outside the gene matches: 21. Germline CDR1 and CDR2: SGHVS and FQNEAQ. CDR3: CASSLLQGRTGGGRGAGELFF. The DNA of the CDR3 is TGTGCCAGCAGCTTATTGCAGGGGAGGACAGGGGGAGGCCGGGGAGCCGGGGAGCTGTTTTTT.

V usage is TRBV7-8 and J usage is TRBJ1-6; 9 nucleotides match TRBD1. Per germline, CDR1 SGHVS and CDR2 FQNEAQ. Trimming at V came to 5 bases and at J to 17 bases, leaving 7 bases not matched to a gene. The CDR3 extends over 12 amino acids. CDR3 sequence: CASSLLQGAVHF. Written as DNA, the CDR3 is TGTGCCAGCAGCCTTCTACAGGGGGCCGTCCACTTT.

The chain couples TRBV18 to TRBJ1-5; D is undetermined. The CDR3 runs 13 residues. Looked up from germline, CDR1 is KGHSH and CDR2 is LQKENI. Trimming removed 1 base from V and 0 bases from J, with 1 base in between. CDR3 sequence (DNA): TGTGCCAGCTCACCACATAGCAATCAGCCCCAGCATTTT. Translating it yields CASSPHSNQPQHF.

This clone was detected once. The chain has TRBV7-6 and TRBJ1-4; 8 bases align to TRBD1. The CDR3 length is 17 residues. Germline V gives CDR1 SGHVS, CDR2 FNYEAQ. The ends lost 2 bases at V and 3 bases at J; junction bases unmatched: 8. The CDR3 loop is CASSLRVRGQPNEKLFF. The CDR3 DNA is TGTGCCAGCAGCTTAAGGGTCAGGGGGCAACCTAATGAAAAACTGTTTTTT. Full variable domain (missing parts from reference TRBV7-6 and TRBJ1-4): GAGVSQSPRYKVTKRGQDVALRCDPISGHVSLYWYRQALGQGPEFLTYFNYEAQQDKSGLPNDRFSAERPEGSISTLTIQRTEQRDSAMYRCASSLRVRGQPNEKLFFGSGTQLSVL.

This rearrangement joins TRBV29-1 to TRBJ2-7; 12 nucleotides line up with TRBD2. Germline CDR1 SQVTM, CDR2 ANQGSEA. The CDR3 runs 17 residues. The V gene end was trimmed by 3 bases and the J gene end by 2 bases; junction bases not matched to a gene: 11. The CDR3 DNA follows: TGCAGCGTTGAGGCGACTAGCGGGGGCCGAGCCCCCTACGAGCAGTACGTC. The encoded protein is CSVEATSGGRAPYEQYV.

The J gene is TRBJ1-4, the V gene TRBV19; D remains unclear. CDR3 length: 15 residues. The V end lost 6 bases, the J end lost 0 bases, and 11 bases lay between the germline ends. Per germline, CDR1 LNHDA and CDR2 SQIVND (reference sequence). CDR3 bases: TGTGCCAGTAGGAAAAAGTCTGCAACTAATGAAAAACTGTTTTTT. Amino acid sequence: CASRKKSATNEKLFF.